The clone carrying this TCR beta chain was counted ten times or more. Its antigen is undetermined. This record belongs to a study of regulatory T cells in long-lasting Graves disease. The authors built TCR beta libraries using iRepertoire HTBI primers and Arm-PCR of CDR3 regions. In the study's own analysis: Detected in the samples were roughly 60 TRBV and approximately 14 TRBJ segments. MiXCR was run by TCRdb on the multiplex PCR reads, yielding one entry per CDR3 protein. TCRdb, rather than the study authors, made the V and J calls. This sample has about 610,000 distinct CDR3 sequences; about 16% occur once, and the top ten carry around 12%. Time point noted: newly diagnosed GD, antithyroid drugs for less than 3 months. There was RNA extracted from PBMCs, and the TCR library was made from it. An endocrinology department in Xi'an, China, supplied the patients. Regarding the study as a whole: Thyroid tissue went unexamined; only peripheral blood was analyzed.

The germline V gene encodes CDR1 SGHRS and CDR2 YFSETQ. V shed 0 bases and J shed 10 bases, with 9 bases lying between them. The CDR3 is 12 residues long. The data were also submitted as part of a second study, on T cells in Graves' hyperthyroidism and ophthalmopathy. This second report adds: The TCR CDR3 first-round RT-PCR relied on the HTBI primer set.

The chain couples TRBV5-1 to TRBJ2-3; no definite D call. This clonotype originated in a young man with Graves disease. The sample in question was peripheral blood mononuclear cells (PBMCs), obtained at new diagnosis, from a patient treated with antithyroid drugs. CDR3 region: CASSLDPRAQYF. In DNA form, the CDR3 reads TGCGCCAGCAGCTTGGACCCCCGCGCGCAGTATTTT.